This section outlines one T cell receptor beta chain sequence together with its context. The antigen remains unidentified. This record belongs to a study of T cell responses to AZD1222 COVID-19 vaccine. Whole-study results and caveats: At baseline, just 5 or 6 AZD1222 recipients tested seropositive. The study found Spike-specific TCR breadth and depth rose after two AZD1222 doses. None of the repertoires were sampled until the peak T cell response had passed.

TCRdb's table, derived via immunoSEQ multiplex PCR, lists solely in-frame clones and lacks some. This sample has around 100,000 clones, with 70% to 90% found just once. CDR3 length: 15 residues. Germline CDR1 reads SGHTA; CDR2 reads FQGNSA. Deletions cut 0 bases from V and 3 bases from J, with 12 bases between. J is TRBJ2-7 and V is TRBV7-2, with D possibly being TRBD1 or TRBD2 (5 bases each). The starting material was peripheral blood, obtained on day 0 of AZD1222 vaccination. The TCR was taken from an adult in good health. This CDR3 reads CASSLAGDPIYEQYF. Here the CDR3 DNA reads TGTGCCAGCAGCTTAGCGGGGGATCCGATCTACGAGCAGTACTTC.